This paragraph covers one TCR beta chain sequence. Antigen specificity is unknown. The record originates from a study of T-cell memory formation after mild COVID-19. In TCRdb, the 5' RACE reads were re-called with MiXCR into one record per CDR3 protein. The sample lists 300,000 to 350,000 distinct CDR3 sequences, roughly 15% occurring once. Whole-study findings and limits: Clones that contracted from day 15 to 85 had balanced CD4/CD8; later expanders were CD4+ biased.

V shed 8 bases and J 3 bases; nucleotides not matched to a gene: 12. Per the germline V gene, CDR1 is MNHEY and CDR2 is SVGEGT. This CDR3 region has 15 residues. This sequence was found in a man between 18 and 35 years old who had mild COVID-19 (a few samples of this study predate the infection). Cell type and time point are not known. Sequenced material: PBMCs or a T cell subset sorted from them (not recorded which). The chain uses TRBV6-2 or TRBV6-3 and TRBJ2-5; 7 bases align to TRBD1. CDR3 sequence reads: CASRPHGTAEETQYF. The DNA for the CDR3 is TGTGCCAGCCGACCACACGGGACAGCAGAAGAGACCCAGTACTTC.